There are many counts of the clone carrying this TCR beta chain. Its antigen is still unknown. The entry originates in a study of breast tumors, draining lymph nodes, adjacent tissues. Study results and limitations: The lymph node origin of tumor T cells was framed as consistent with a hypothesis, not demonstrated. Most tumor T cells seemingly derive from lymph node, then expand in tumor. Luminal-like breast cancer showed significantly greater tumor-nontumor repertoire similarity than basal-like breast cancer did. Tumor repertoires ranked between lymph nodes and nontumor tissue in diversity, with V and J gene preferences.

The lymph nodes were axillary draining lymph nodes from breast cancer patients. TCRdb processed the multiplex PCR reads anew with MiXCR; each CDR3 protein has one entry. The table lists about 130,000 distinct CDR3 sequences, roughly 21% of them singletons, with over 3% in the top ten. Per the germline V gene, CDR1 is DFQATT and CDR2 is SNEGSKA (reference sequence). The V and J ends lost 2 bases and 9 bases respectively, with 17 bases between them. This CDR3 is 14 amino acids long. The sample was axillary lymph node tissue. This receptor was taken from a female donor with breast cancer. Some clones in this sample may be carry-over from other donors' samples. The chain employs TRBV20-1 and TRBJ2-1; the D gene is possibly TRBD2 (6 bases). The CDR3 sequence: CSARIGRLVSEQFF. The CDR3 region has the DNA TGCAGTGCTAGAATAGGGAGACTAGTCAGTGAGCAGTTCTTC.